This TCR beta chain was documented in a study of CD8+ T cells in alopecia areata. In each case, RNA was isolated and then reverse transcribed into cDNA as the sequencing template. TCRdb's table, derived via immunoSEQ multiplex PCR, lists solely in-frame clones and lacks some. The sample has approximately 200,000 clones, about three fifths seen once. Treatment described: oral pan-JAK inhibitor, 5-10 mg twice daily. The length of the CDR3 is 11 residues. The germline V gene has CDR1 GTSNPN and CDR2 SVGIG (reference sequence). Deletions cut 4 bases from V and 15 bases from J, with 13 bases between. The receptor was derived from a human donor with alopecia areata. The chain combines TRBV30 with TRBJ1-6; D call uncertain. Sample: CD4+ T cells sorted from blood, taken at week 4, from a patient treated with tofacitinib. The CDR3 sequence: CAWNSLLHLHF. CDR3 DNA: TGTGCCTGGAACTCTCTTCTTCACCTCCACTTT.